A single sample is the source of the 7 T cell receptor beta chains below, sequenced in a study of CD8+ T cells in alopecia areata. Sequencing templates came from extracted RNA that was reverse transcribed into cDNA. Libraries were prepared by immunoSEQ multiplex PCR; TCRdb keeps only in-frame clonotypes and omits some of them. The sample includes around 97,000 clones, around 59% of them seen just once. The sequenced sample consisted of CD4+ T cells sorted from blood. The source of these receptors is a human donor in good health.

A note on this clone: This may be a read error: a much more frequent sequence differs by one nucleotide. The J gene is TRBJ1-2, the V gene TRBV11-3; 7 bases align to TRBD1. Germline V gene sequence: CDR1 SGHNT, CDR2 YENEEA. CDR3 length equals 17 residues. After removal of 3 bases from V and 2 bases from J, the junction contained 12 bases not matched to a gene. The CDR3 loop reads CASSFGYVTGPNYGYTF. As DNA, the CDR3 is TGTGCCAGCAGCTTTGGATACGTGACAGGGCCCAACTATGGCTACACCTTC.

The gene calls are TRBV15 and TRBJ1-2; D is unclear. V lost 5 bases and J lost 4, with 14 bases in between. The CDR3 loop spans 14 amino acids. Germline V gene sequence: CDR1 LNHNV, CDR2 YYDKDF (reference sequence). The CDR3 DNA reads as TGTGCCACCAGCGGGGAGAATTCGGGCTATGGCTACACCTTC. Its protein is CATSGENSGYGYTF.

This clone turned up a few times. The J gene is TRBJ1-2, the V gene TRBV25-1, with D perhaps TRBD1 (5 bases). The germline CDR1 and CDR2 sequences are MGHDK and SYGVNS. The CDR3 has 12 amino acids. The V and J ends lost 6 bases and 7 bases respectively, with 12 bases between them. The CDR3 DNA sequence: TGTGCCAGCAGGGACAACCCGGGTGGCTACACCTTC. Amino acid sequence: CASRDNPGGYTF.

The rearrangement links TRBV27 to TRBJ2-2, with 9 positions matching TRBD2. Germline V gene lookup returns CDR1 MNHEY and CDR2 SMNVEV (reference sequence). V was pared by 4 bases and J by 3 bases, with 6 bases of the junction left unmatched. The CDR3 consists of 16 residues. Written as DNA, the CDR3 is TGTGCCAGCAGTTCAATAGCGGGGGAGTACACCGGGGAGCTGTTTTTT. Residues: CASSSIAGEYTGELFF.

V and J are TRBV30 and TRBJ2-3; D is possibly TRBD1 (6 bases). In germline, CDR1 is GTSNPN, CDR2 SVGIG (reference sequence). The CDR3 spans 15 residues. The V end was cut by 1 base, the J end by 0 bases, with 11 bases between. In nucleotides, the CDR3 is TGTGCCTGGAGTGAACAGGGCCTGAGCACAGATACGCAGTATTTT. Its translation: CAWSEQGLSTDTQYF.

The rearrangement links TRBV19 to TRBJ1-5; 7 bases agree with TRBD1. The germline gives CDR1 LNHDA, CDR2 SQIVND (reference sequence). CDR3 length: 15 residues. V dropped 7 bases and J dropped 7; count of bases not matched to a gene: 13. The CDR3 region has the DNA TGTGCCAGTAAGCCGACAGGGATTTACGGCCAGCCCCAGCATTTT. Residues: CASKPTGIYGQPQHF. The full variable domain, in which reference TRBV19 and TRBJ1-5 provide the parts outside the CDR3, is DGGITQSPKYLFRKEGQNVTLSCEQNLNHDAMYWYRQDPGQGLRLIYYSQIVNDFQKGDIAEGYSVSREKKESFPLTVTSAQKNPTAFYLCASKPTGIYGQPQHFGDGTRLSIL.

V and J are TRBV9 and TRBJ2-1; TRBD2 might be the D (7 bases). CDR1 and CDR2 (germline): SGDLS, YYNGEE. Trimming removed 3 bases from V and 9 bases from J, with 22 bases in between. CDR3 length: 16 amino acids. The CDR3 region has the DNA TGTGCCAGCAGCGCACGTCCTGAAGGGGGGGTCGGTGAGCAGTTCTTC. This gives the protein CASSARPEGGVGEQFF.